The TCR beta chain described here comes from a study of regulatory T cells in long-lasting Graves disease. This clonotype has a count of ten or more. Time point here: newly diagnosed GD, antithyroid drugs for less than 3 months. Extracted RNA from PBMCs served as the source of the TCR library. The CDR3 contains 16 residues. Per the germline V gene, CDR1 is MNHNS and CDR2 is SASEGT. V lost 8 bases and J 3 bases, leaving 20 bases between the germline ends. TCR beta libraries were built with iRepertoire HTBI primers and Arm-PCR of CDR3 regions. TCRdb redid the calling of the multiplex PCR reads with MiXCR, one entry per CDR3 protein. The table lists about 460,000 distinct CDR3 sequences, 14% of them singletons. These same records also appear under a second study, on T cells in Graves' hyperthyroidism and ophthalmopathy.

The input for sequencing was peripheral blood mononuclear cells (PBMCs), taken at new diagnosis, from a patient treated with antithyroid drugs. The V call is TRBV6-1, the J call TRBJ1-5; tentative D call: TRBD1 (5 bases). This clonotype was sampled from a woman between 45 and 65 years old with Graves disease. The CDR3: CASRGEGEGLNQPQHF. The DNA of the CDR3 is TGTGCCAGCCGCGGGGAAGGGGAAGGGCTCAATCAGCCCCAGCATTTT.